The entry that follows covers one T cell receptor beta chain sequence. What this receptor recognizes is not known. The sample holds no much larger clone one base away, and base qualities are not on file. This specimen comes from a study of shared clonotypes between healthy human individuals (dated by TCRdb to the early 2020s). Describing the broader study: A few men and two women, aged 18 to 49 years, made up the cohort. For each donor, CD4 naive and CD4 memory were each run on three plates, CD8 naive on two plates, and CD8 memory on one plate. Blood TCR repertoires of several healthy adults were deeply sequenced to estimate repertoire size and the extent of clonotype sharing between individuals. Libraries were prepared and TCR repertoires were sequenced by different laboratories using diverse techniques, in order to increase sequencing depth and limit assay-specific biases. Each donor's leukapheresis produced roughly between roughly 0.94 and 9.5 billion PBMCs. Paper-wide results and their limitations: About 4.5% of naive CD4, 3% to 4% of naive CD8, 2% to 2.5% of memory CD4, and around 0.4% of memory CD8 clonotypes were shared across four donors. Rarefaction of sorted-subset datasets indicated incomplete sequencing despite the large sequencing depth. Pairwise subsampling indicated that sequencing depth was expected to affect the degree of clonotype sharing among donors. Because the study included only a small number of donors, the genetic and exposure-history diversity represented was limited. Compared with non-shared clonotypes, the clonotypes found in all four sorted-subset donors had higher generation probabilities. Sampling was restricted to blood, and TCR repertoires in tissues likely differ from the TCR repertoires found in blood. Estimated clonotype richness was generally larger for naive than for memory subsets.

TCR CDR3 regions were amplified from genomic DNA by multiplex PCR using the deep immunoSEQ assay. Genomic DNA extracted from each cell subset was distributed evenly over all wells of several immunoSEQ 96-well plates, and each plate served as one replicate. For sorted subsets, approximately 210 ng of genomic DNA, equivalent to 30,000 or so T cell genomes, went into each replicate PCR. Purified libraries were measured with a Qubit 3.0 fluorometer, size-checked on a Bioanalyzer 2100, and measured again with the KAPA Library Quantification kit. Every immunoSEQ 96-well plate was sequenced on a dedicated single-read 150-cycle Illumina NextSeq 550 flow cell. The authors' analysis ran thus. The immunoSEQ output contained only junctional sequences without quality scores, so filtering could not match that applied to full-length reads. Sequences were annotated with PyIR, a Python wrapper for IgBLAST v1.9, and V/J genes and CDR3 were assigned using IMGT germline references. Reads were removed for weak V/J assignments (E-value above 1e-6), missing CDR3, stop codons, out-of-frame junctions, or ambiguous translated residues. A V3J clonotype was defined by an identical inferred V gene, J gene, and CDR3 amino acid sequence. Percentage overlap between repertoires was computed as shared unique clonotypes divided by the size of the smaller repertoire. Repertoire richness was assessed with RTK rarefaction, the Chao1 estimator, and Recon v2.1 estimates of unobserved clonotypes. OLGA was used to compute generation probabilities for all TCRbeta clonotypes that the gDNA method yielded from a handful of donors. TCRdb retrieved this table from immuneACCESS and kept in-frame rearrangements only. Not all clones are present; in checked studies, unresolved V genes account for under half, and no reason is known for the remainder. V, J and clone size reflect that table, while D and trimming were determined from the DNA. The table for this sample lists around 550,000 clones; 96% of them were counted only once. Of the sample, roughly 0.06% is held by the ten largest clones.

Donors were healthy HIV-negative adults with no recently reported acute infections or vaccinations. Only Caucasian adults living in Nashville, Tennessee, USA were represented among the donors. Magnetic negative selection was used to enrich CD4+ T cells, after which naive cells were positively selected on CD45RA and the negative fraction became the memory subset. Blood was collected by leukapheresis, and PBMCs were isolated by Ficoll-Histopaque density gradient centrifugation and then cryopreserved in liquid nitrogen vapor phase. Purity and quantity of every magnetically sorted T cell population were checked by analytical flow cytometry. From each sorted fraction, genomic DNA was isolated and quantified by UV absorbance on a Nanodrop 2000c. Inclusive of the bounding cysteine and phenylalanine, the CDR3 is 19 residues long. The kept DNA is CDR3 alone, 57 bases in frame from the first base.

This clonotype was obtained from a woman between 25 and 40 years old in good health. The sample taken for sequencing was naive CD4+ T cells sorted from blood. This sample's cell subset or site label indicates: CD45RA+ positively selected. Here the chain combines TRBV21-1 and TRBJ2-7; TRBD1 is the table's D call and was not checked against the DNA. TRBV21-1 is annotated as a pseudogene. The DNA sequence is given as TGTGCCAGCAGCAAAGATGAGGGGGCACGCGGGTCGGAGGTGGATGGGCAGTACTTC. This encodes CASSKDEGARGSEVDGQYF.